A selection of T cell receptor beta chains follows, all from one sample in a study of CD8+ T cells in alopecia areata. Generated by immunoSEQ multiplex PCR, the TCRdb table keeps only in-frame clones and is missing some. The sample comprises about 190,000 clones, around 65% of which are singletons, and about 4% rests with the top ten. Sample: CD4+ T cells sorted from blood, taken at week 4, from a patient treated with tofacitinib. The source of these receptors is a human donor with alopecia areata. Each CDR3 is given without its conserved first and last residue. The order of the fields is D gene, J gene, V gene, clone size, CDR3 protein. D genes are given only for firm matches. Expanded clones get a size class; other rows say once, few or many, or leave the size out.

>NA|TRBJ1-4|TRBV5-1|once
ASSGRATNEKLF
>NA|TRBJ2-5|TRBV19|NA
ASSRGTTETQY
>NA|TRBJ2-3|TRBV4-1|NA
ASSQERPRTDTQY
>NA|TRBJ2-1|TRBV29-1|NA
SVAQGNEQF
>NA|TRBJ2-5|TRBV5-1|NA
ASSLVGETQY
>NA|TRBJ2-1|TRBV9|NA
ASSVGPGGDEQF
>NA|TRBJ2-5|TRBV11-3|once
ASSPGHSQETQY
>NA|TRBJ2-2|TRBV18|NA
ASSPNAGELF
>NA|TRBJ2-3|TRBV7-2|NA
ASSSPPGTEY
>NA|TRBJ1-1|TRBV10-1|NA
ASSDYSGPTNTEAF
>NA|TRBJ2-7|TRBV5-6|NA
ASSLFDSYYEQY
>TRBD1|TRBJ1-2|TRBV6-5|NA
ASSFTGGAGYT
>TRBD1|TRBJ2-2|TRBV29-1|NA
SAVVTGANTGELF
>NA|TRBJ1-1|TRBV29-1|few
SVRGTGNTEAF
>NA|TRBJ2-7|TRBV7-2|NA
ASSSIIGSAYEQY
>NA|TRBJ1-1|TRBV28|few
ASSLRGGRGDTEAF
>TRBD1|TRBJ2-2|TRBV7-9|NA
ASSLRDSAGGELF
>TRBD1|TRBJ2-5|TRBV27|NA
ASSESGTGGYETQY
>TRBD1|TRBJ1-2|TRBV4-2|NA
ASSHPGQGNYGYT
>NA|TRBJ2-1|TRBV20-1|once
SALFGEQF
>NA|TRBJ2-2|TRBV5-1|NA
ASSLRTGATGELF
>NA|TRBJ2-1|TRBV19|NA
ASSPSGMQQF
>TRBD1|TRBJ2-7|TRBV15|NA
ATSRDGRQGSYEQY
>NA|TRBJ1-2|TRBV10-3|NA
AISESPQSNYGYT
>NA|TRBJ1-2|TRBV9|few
ASSRDGYGYT
>NA|TRBJ2-5|TRBV12-5|NA
ASAEQGSYGTQY
>NA|TRBJ1-1|TRBV29-1|NA
SVEDIGRAEAF
>NA|TRBJ1-1|TRBV14|NA
ASPPLFEGTLDTEAF
>NA|TRBJ2-5|TRBV2|NA
ASSDVGETQY
>NA|TRBJ1-1|TRBV28|NA
ASSPWTGNTEAF
>NA|TRBJ2-7|TRBV4-3|few
ASSQNLGFSYEQY
>NA|TRBJ1-2|TRBV5-1|once
ASSSGTRYGYT
>NA|TRBJ2-7|TRBV13|NA
ASSLTGPQYYEQY
>NA|TRBJ1-5|TRBV10-3|NA
ASGPSNQPQH
>TRBD1|TRBJ1-2|TRBV4-1|few
ASSQGGDRGRFGYT
>NA|TRBJ1-2|TRBV19|few
ASADSFYGYT
>NA|TRBJ2-1|TRBV7-2|NA
ASSPPGRGTRDEQF
>TRBD2|TRBJ2-5|TRBV28|NA
ASSPRGREETQY
>NA|TRBJ1-5|TRBV10-2|NA
ASSRGQISNQPQH
>NA|TRBJ1-6|TRBV9|NA
ASSSDSLSSYNSPLH
>TRBD1|TRBJ2-7|TRBV27|NA
ASSLGDRGPYEQY
>TRBD2|TRBJ2-2|TRBV4-2|NA
ASSQATSGVKLF
>NA|TRBJ2-2|TRBV28|NA
ASLRGGTNTGELF
>NA|TRBJ2-1|TRBV10-3|NA
AISEGLFGQF
>NA|TRBJ2-4|TRBV30|NA
AWSFGGGIQY
>NA|TRBJ1-1|TRBV29-1|NA
SGDSLTEAF
>NA|TRBJ1-2|TRBV25-1|NA
ASSEYVADWHGYT
>NA|TRBJ2-3|TRBV4-3|few
ASSQEERSLDTQY
>NA|TRBJ2-2|TRBV7-6|NA
ASSPRTSNTGELF
>NA|TRBJ2-7|TRBV6-1|NA
ATNRADSYEQY
>NA|TRBJ1-5|TRBV30|NA
AWSAQGVAQPQH
>NA|TRBJ1-4|TRBV10-3|NA
AISERGPNEKLF
>NA|TRBJ2-1|TRBV14|few
ASSLRWYNEQF
>TRBD2|TRBJ2-3|TRBV5-1|NA
ASRRAGDATDTQY
>NA|TRBJ1-1|TRBV5-1|NA
ASSSDSGNTEAF
>TRBD1|TRBJ1-6|TRBV25-1|once
ASSGGTGVSPLH
>NA|TRBJ2-1|TRBV10-3|NA
AISVGVSDEQF
>TRBD1|TRBJ1-2|TRBV4-2|NA
ASSQDPTGGADYGYT